A selection of T cell receptor beta chains follows, all from one sample in a study of radiotherapy plus CTLA-4 blockade in lung cancer. Sequencing used immunoSEQ multiplex PCR; TCRdb keeps in-frame clones, though not all of them. The table has approximately 76,000 clones, 78% seen once. The input for sequencing was peripheral blood, taken from a patient treated with radiotherapy plus ipilimumab. The source is a human donor with non-small cell lung cancer who had a partial response to radiotherapy plus ipilimumab. Some clones in this sample may be carry-over from other donors' samples. Both conserved end residues are part of each CDR3. D genes are given only for firm matches. The size field is filled for only some rows; it gives once, few, many or a size class.

CDR3: CASSLDRAREQYF; DNA: TGTGCCAGCAGCTTAGATCGAGCACGGGAGCAGTACTTC; V: TRBV11-2; J: TRBJ2-5; D: -; size: -
CDR3: CASSPRGGDYTGELFF; DNA: TGTGCCAGCAGCCCCCGCGGGGGGGATTACACCGGGGAGCTGTTTTTT; V: TRBV7-9; J: TRBJ2-2; D: TRBD2; size: -
CDR3: CASRPLDKGTMNTEAFF; DNA: TGCGCCAGCCGACCCCTGGACAAGGGGACTATGAACACTGAAGCTTTCTTT; V: TRBV10-2; J: TRBJ1-1; D: -; size: -
CDR3: CASSLESPYEQYF; DNA: TGTGCCAGCAGCCTAGAGAGCCCCTACGAGCAGTACTTC; V: TRBV9; J: TRBJ2-7; D: -; size: -
CDR3: CASSSLTGNTEAFF; DNA: TGTGCCAGCAGCTCCTTAACCGGGAACACTGAAGCTTTCTTT; V: TRBV7-9; J: TRBJ1-1; D: -; size: -
CDR3: CAISSGQGGQNIQYF; DNA: TGTGCCATCAGCAGCGGACAGGGTGGACAAAACATTCAGTACTTC; V: TRBV10-3; J: TRBJ2-4; D: TRBD1; size: once
CDR3: CATGGGYTF; DNA: TGTGCCACAGGGGGTGGCTACACCTTC; V: TRBV19; J: TRBJ1-2; D: TRBD1; size: few
CDR3: CASRRGLQETQYF; DNA: TGCGCCAGCAGGCGGGGGTTACAAGAGACCCAGTACTTC; V: TRBV5-1; J: TRBJ2-5; D: TRBD2; size: -
CDR3: CASSPPAGPGYGYTF; DNA: TGTGCCAGCAGTCCACCCGCGGGGCCGGGCTATGGCTACACCTTC; V: TRBV28; J: TRBJ1-2; D: -; size: few
CDR3: CASSEISGSNQPQHF; DNA: TGTGCCAGCAGTGAGATATCGGGTAGCAATCAGCCCCAGCATTTT; V: TRBV6-1; J: TRBJ1-5; D: -; size: once
CDR3: CACGGQEKYNEQFF; DNA: TGTGCCTGCGGGGGACAGGAGAAATACAATGAGCAGTTCTTC; V: TRBV30; J: TRBJ2-1; D: TRBD1; size: -
CDR3: CASSRLGTGTGDSNQPQHF; DNA: TGCGCCAGCAGTAGGCTTGGGACAGGGACGGGAGATAGCAATCAGCCCCAGCATTTT; V: TRBV10-2; J: TRBJ1-5; D: TRBD1; size: -
CDR3: CASSPPETYEQYF; DNA: TGTGCCAGCTCACCCCCCGAGACCTACGAGCAGTACTTC; V: TRBV18; J: TRBJ2-7; D: -; size: few
CDR3: CASSQDPGKETQYF; DNA: TGTGCCAGCAGCCAAGATCCGGGGAAAGAGACCCAGTACTTC; V: TRBV4-2; J: TRBJ2-5; D: -; size: -
CDR3: CASSSGVGHTDTQYF; DNA: TGTGCCAGCAGTTCTGGCGTGGGGCACACAGATACGCAGTATTTT; V: TRBV6-5; J: TRBJ2-3; D: -; size: -
CDR3: CSVGTGGGNTIYF; DNA: TGCAGCGTCGGGACAGGGGGAGGAAACACCATATATTTT; V: TRBV29-1; J: TRBJ1-3; D: TRBD1; size: -
CDR3: CASSRGRGGQRETQYF; DNA: TGTGCCAGCAGCCGCGGGCGAGGGGGCCAGCGGGAGACCCAGTACTTC; V: TRBV7-8; J: TRBJ2-5; D: TRBD1; size: -
CDR3: CASSGGGSGYTGELFF; DNA: TGTGCCAGTAGTGGGGGGGGTAGCGGCTACACCGGGGAGCTGTTTTTT; V: TRBV19; J: TRBJ2-2; D: TRBD2; size: -
CDR3: CATPRSGSLEPEQYF; DNA: TGTGCCACCCCGAGGTCCGGCTCGCTAGAACCCGAGCAGTACTTC; V: TRBV15; J: TRBJ2-7; D: -; size: -
CDR3: CASRGEPLSYEQYF; DNA: TGTGCCAGCAGAGGAGAGCCTCTTTCCTACGAGCAGTACTTC; V: TRBV6-1; J: TRBJ2-7; D: -; size: -
CDR3: CASSQVKIGQGYNEQYF; DNA: TGCGCCAGCAGCCAAGTCAAGATAGGACAGGGGTATAACGAGCAGTACTTC; V: TRBV4-3; J: TRBJ2-7; D: TRBD1; size: few
CDR3: CASSRPKRQGRGNTIYF; DNA: TGTGCCAGCAGTCGCCCCAAACGACAGGGGAGAGGAAACACCATATATTTT; V: TRBV28; J: TRBJ1-3; D: TRBD1; size: -
CDR3: CASSKLAGTNTGELFF; DNA: TGTGCCAGCAGCAAACTAGCGGGGACTAACACCGGGGAGCTGTTTTTT; V: TRBV5-4; J: TRBJ2-2; D: TRBD2; size: -
CDR3: CASSQEDRGFGGTDTQYF; DNA: TGTGCCAGCAGTCAAGAGGACAGGGGCTTCGGAGGCACAGATACGCAGTATTTT; V: TRBV14; J: TRBJ2-3; D: TRBD1; size: -
CDR3: CASSPTSGGIGEQFF; DNA: TGTGCCAGCAGTCCGACTAGCGGGGGAATAGGCGAGCAGTTCTTC; V: TRBV6-5; J: TRBJ2-1; D: TRBD2; size: -
CDR3: CASSSLAGEYNEQFF; DNA: TGTGCCAGCAGTTCACTAGCGGGCGAATACAATGAGCAGTTCTTC; V: TRBV28; J: TRBJ2-1; D: TRBD2; size: few
CDR3: CASSVASPPRLRF; DNA: TGTGCCAGCAGCGTCGCTAGCCCTCCTCGGCTAAGGTTC; V: TRBV7-2; J: TRBJ2-7; D: -; size: -
CDR3: CASRGLANQETQYF; DNA: TGCGCCAGCAGAGGACTAGCCAACCAAGAGACCCAGTACTTC; V: TRBV5-1; J: TRBJ2-5; D: TRBD2; size: -
CDR3: CASRGGRGPYNEQFF; DNA: TGTGCCAGCAGGGGGGGGAGAGGACCCTACAATGAGCAGTTCTTC; V: TRBV2; J: TRBJ2-1; D: TRBD2; size: -
CDR3: CASGVLAGADEQYF; DNA: TGTGCCAGCGGGGTCCTAGCGGGGGCGGACGAGCAGTACTTC; V: TRBV6-1; J: TRBJ2-7; D: TRBD2; size: -
CDR3: CASSLDPGWDEKLFF; DNA: TGTGCCAGCAGCTTGGATCCAGGGTGGGATGAAAAACTGTTTTTT; V: TRBV5-4; J: TRBJ1-4; D: -; size: once
CDR3: CASSQTDTQYF; DNA: TGTGCCAGCAGCCAGACAGATACGCAGTATTTT; V: TRBV7-9; J: TRBJ2-3; D: -; size: -
CDR3: CASSLGGRGYEQYF; DNA: TGTGCCAGCAGCTTGGGGGGGCGAGGCTACGAGCAGTACTTC; V: TRBV7-3; J: TRBJ2-7; D: -; size: -
CDR3: CASSPGQGRTRVQPQHF; DNA: TGTGCCAGCAGCCCTGGACAGGGGAGAACTCGCGTTCAGCCCCAGCATTTT; V: TRBV7-2; J: TRBJ1-5; D: TRBD1; size: -
CDR3: CASSFSGAGNTIYF; DNA: TGTGCCAGCAGTTTTTCAGGGGCTGGAAACACCATATATTTT; V: TRBV28; J: TRBJ1-3; D: -; size: -
CDR3: CASSLVGQGARANYGYTF; DNA: TGTGCCAGCAGCTTGGTCGGACAGGGGGCCAGGGCTAACTATGGCTACACCTTC; V: TRBV7-9; J: TRBJ1-2; D: TRBD1; size: once
CDR3: CATLTGLITDTQYF; DNA: TGTGCCACCCTGACAGGCTTAATCACAGATACGCAGTATTTT; V: TRBV28; J: TRBJ2-3; D: -; size: -
CDR3: CAISERGNGQAKNIQYF; DNA: TGTGCCATCAGTGAGAGGGGGAACGGTCAAGCCAAAAACATTCAGTACTTC; V: TRBV10-3; J: TRBJ2-4; D: -; size: -
CDR3: CASSARQGRAFF; DNA: TGTGCCAGTAGTGCACGACAGGGACGAGCTTTCTTT; V: TRBV19; J: TRBJ1-1; D: TRBD1; size: -
CDR3: CASMPGGIEGYTF; DNA: TGTGCCAGCATGCCGGGGGGTATAGAAGGCTACACCTTC; V: TRBV6-1; J: TRBJ1-2; D: -; size: -
CDR3: CASSPQIPRPQHF; DNA: TGCGCCAGCAGCCCCCAGATCCCTAGGCCCCAGCATTTT; V: TRBV4-1; J: TRBJ1-5; D: -; size: -
CDR3: CSVVATGNTIYF; DNA: TGCAGCGTTGTTGCGACTGGAAACACCATATATTTT; V: TRBV29-1; J: TRBJ1-3; D: -; size: few
CDR3: CAGRQGRYTEAFF; DNA: TGTGCCGGGAGACAGGGGAGATACACTGAAGCTTTCTTT; V: TRBV2; J: TRBJ1-1; D: TRBD1; size: -
CDR3: CASSAGDRGVPQHF; DNA: TGTGCCAGCAGCGCAGGGGACCGCGGAGTGCCCCAGCATTTT; V: TRBV9; J: TRBJ1-5; D: -; size: -
CDR3: CASSSYSYEQYF; DNA: TGCGCCAGCAGCTCCTACTCCTACGAGCAGTACTTC; V: TRBV5-1; J: TRBJ2-7; D: -; size: -
CDR3: CASSSPSRTDTQYF; DNA: TGTGCCAGCAGCTCCCCTTCGAGGACAGATACGCAGTATTTT; V: TRBV11-2; J: TRBJ2-3; D: -; size: -
CDR3: CASSLGQGETQYF; DNA: TGTGCCAGCAGCTTAGGACAGGGCGAGACCCAGTACTTC; V: TRBV7-3; J: TRBJ2-5; D: TRBD1; size: once
CDR3: CASSLGAREQYF; DNA: TGTGCCAGCAGCTTAGGAGCGCGCGAGCAGTACTTC; V: TRBV7-9; J: TRBJ2-7; D: -; size: -
CDR3: CASSRDNSYEQYF; DNA: TGTGCCAGCTCCCGGGACAACTCCTACGAGCAGTACTTC; V: TRBV18; J: TRBJ2-7; D: -; size: once
CDR3: CASRHKEWTYNEQFF; DNA: TGTGCCAGCAGGCACAAGGAGTGGACCTACAATGAGCAGTTCTTC; V: TRBV6-5; J: TRBJ2-1; D: -; size: -
CDR3: CASSETGTGFYGYTF; DNA: TGTGCCAGCAGTGAAACCGGGACAGGGTTTTATGGCTACACCTTC; V: TRBV6-1; J: TRBJ1-2; D: TRBD1; size: -
CDR3: CASSHGSDTQYF; DNA: TGTGCCAGCAGCCACGGTTCCGATACGCAGTATTTT; V: TRBV7-2; J: TRBJ2-3; D: -; size: -
CDR3: CASSLERLREQYF; DNA: TGTGCCAGCAGCTTAGAACGGTTGCGGGAGCAGTACTTC; V: TRBV7-2; J: TRBJ2-5; D: TRBD2; size: -
CDR3: CSVAWSRETEAFF; DNA: TGCAGCGTGGCGTGGAGTAGGGAGACTGAAGCTTTCTTT; V: TRBV29-1; J: TRBJ1-1; D: -; size: once
CDR3: CASSLGHPNTGELFF; DNA: TGTGCCAGCAGCTTGGGACACCCGAACACCGGGGAGCTGTTTTTT; V: TRBV5-6; J: TRBJ2-2; D: -; size: -
CDR3: CASSLQGAVSSGNTIYF; DNA: TGTGCCAGCAGCCTCCAGGGGGCCGTTTCCTCTGGAAACACCATATATTTT; V: TRBV9; J: TRBJ1-3; D: TRBD1; size: few
CDR3: CASSLGQGNLYGYTF; DNA: TGTGCCAGCAGCTTAGGGCAGGGAAATCTCTATGGCTACACCTTC; V: TRBV5-4; J: TRBJ1-2; D: -; size: -